One sample yielded the 29 T cell receptor beta chains listed below, sequenced in a study of patients and donors after allogeneic stem cell transplantation. TCRdb independently ran MiXCR on the RT-PCR reads; one entry per CDR3 protein. The sample carries almost 20,000 distinct CDR3 sequences, 4.5% to 5.5% recorded once. The specimen was blood, either unsorted or a sorted T cell fraction (not recorded which). These receptors originate from a human donor who was either an allogeneic HSCT recipient or a stem cell or donor lymphocyte infusion donor (not recorded which). It is not recorded whose cells these are; they may come from a transplant donor.

This clonotype was observed a handful of times. The rearrangement uses TRBV11-1 and TRBJ2-3; D perhaps matches TRBD1 (6 bases). In germline, CDR1 is SGHAT, CDR2 FQDESV (reference sequence). Trimming removed 3 bases from V and 0 bases from J, with 22 bases in between. This CDR3 comprises 19 residues. This CDR3 reads CASSLDLSWGPSSTDTQYF. The CDR3 DNA follows: TGTGCCAGCAGCTTGGACCTAAGTTGGGGGCCTTCTAGCACAGATACGCAGTATTTT. Full variable domain (missing parts from reference TRBV11-1 and TRBJ2-3): EAEVAQSPRYKITEKSQAVAFWCDPISGHATLYWYRQILGQGPELLVQFQDESVVDDSQLPKDRFSAERLKGVDSTLKIQPAELGDSAMYLCASSLDLSWGPSSTDTQYFGPGTRLTVL.

In its sample, this clonotype was seen a few times. This chain uses TRBV7-9 with TRBJ2-1; 8 bases agree with TRBD1. From germline, CDR1 is SEHNR and CDR2 FQNEAQ (reference sequence). J lost 4 bases, V lost 2 bases, and 4 bases had no gene match. CDR3 length equals 15 residues. The CDR3 spells CASSLRTGMYNEQFF. CDR3 bases: TGTGCCAGCAGCTTACGGACAGGGATGTACAATGAGCAGTTCTTC.

This clonotype appeared many times. This chain uses TRBV28 with TRBJ1-5; tentative D call: TRBD1 (6 bases). Germline V gives CDR1 MDHEN, CDR2 SYDVKM. V lost 1 base to trimming and J lost 3 bases, with 10 bases between them. CDR3 length: 15 amino acids. The CDR3 region is CASSLSGQLNQPQHF. In DNA form, the CDR3 reads TGTGCCAGCAGTTTATCTGGACAGCTCAATCAGCCCCAGCATTTT.

This clonotype has at least ten counts. The CDR3 coding sequence is TGTGCCAGCAGCGTGGCCCCCCAGAGAACAAAAGAGACCCAGTACTTC. Protein product: CASSVAPQRTKETQYF. The V gene is TRBV9, the J gene TRBJ2-5, with D unresolved. Germline V CDR1 and CDR2: SGDLS, YYNGEE. This CDR3 is 16 amino acids long. V was shortened by 2 bases and J by 3 bases, with 17 bases between the two germline ends.

This clonotype was counted at least ten times. The gene calls are TRBV7-9 and TRBJ1-1, with D hard to call. With 7 bases removed from V and 0 bases from J, the gap between germline ends came to 15 bases. CDR1 and CDR2 (germline): SEHNR, FQNEAQ (reference sequence). CDR3 length: 15 amino acids. The CDR3 DNA follows: TGTGCCAGCAAAATCAACCTGGCCCTGAACACTGAAGCTTTCTTT. Translating gives CASKINLALNTEAFF.

At least ten counts were recorded for this clonotype. This rearrangement joins TRBV7-9 to TRBJ1-2; no clear D gene. The CDR3 runs to 14 residues. Trimming took off 5 bases at V and 5 bases at J, with 15 bases between the two ends. Germline lookup yields CDR1 SEHNR and CDR2 FQNEAQ (reference sequence). CDR3 DNA sequence: TGTGCCAGCAGCCCGCCGATAATCTTTTATGGCTACACCTTC. This gives the protein CASSPPIIFYGYTF.

This clonotype appeared many times. V gene TRBV7-9 combines with J gene TRBJ1-4; TRBD1 matches at 12 bases. This CDR3 region has 15 residues. Germline CDR1 and CDR2: SEHNR and FQNEAQ (reference sequence). Unmatched junction bases numbered 8, after V lost 8 bases and J lost 7 bases. The CDR3 reads CASSRDRGQGEKLFF. The CDR3 DNA reads as TGTGCCAGCTCCCGGGACAGGGGGCAAGGTGAAAAACTGTTTTTT.

By share, this clonotype ranks as medium-sized. The CDR3 region is CASGTGESYGYTF. CDR3 DNA: TGTGCCAGCGGGACAGGGGAGAGCTATGGCTACACCTTC. V and J are TRBV10-3 and TRBJ1-2; 10 bases match TRBD1. The junction had 6 bases not matched to a gene; V was cut back by 10 bases and J by 4 bases. Germline CDR1 is ENHRY and CDR2 is SYGVKD. The CDR3 runs to 13 residues.

Many counts were recorded for this clonotype. The V call is TRBV5-1, the J call TRBJ1-3; no definite D call. The germline V gene encodes CDR1 SGHRS and CDR2 YFSETQ. CDR3 length equals 15 residues. The V end was cut by 0 bases, the J end by 0 bases, with 7 bases between. The CDR3 loop is CASSLAIGSGNTIYF. The CDR3 bases are TGCGCCAGCAGCTTGGCTATAGGCTCTGGAAACACCATATATTTT. Combining the CDR3 with reference TRBV5-1 and TRBJ1-3 gives the whole variable domain KAGVTQTPRYLIKTRGQQVTLSCSPISGHRSVSWYQQTPGQGLQFLFEYFSETQRNKGNFPGRFSGRQFSNSRSEMNVSTLELGDSALYLCASSLAIGSGNTIYFGEGSWLTVV.

This clonotype was seen repeatedly, ten times or more. The rearrangement links TRBV6-1 to TRBJ1-3; TRBD1 agrees at 7 bases. The CDR3 extends over 15 amino acids. CDR1 and CDR2 (germline): MNHNS, SASEGT. V dropped 5 bases and J dropped 6; count of bases not matched to a gene: 10. DNA for the CDR3: TGTGCCAGCAGTCCGTCCGTTAGGGGGCAAAACACCATATATTTT. Protein product: CASSPSVRGQNTIYF.

This clonotype showed up just once. This clone may be a read error of a much larger clone one base away. The chain employs TRBV28 and TRBJ2-1, with D tentatively TRBD1 or TRBD2 (6 bases each). CDR3 length: 16 residues. The germline V and J ends were trimmed by 7 bases and 4 bases, with 20 bases remaining between them. Germline loops: CDR1 MDHEN, CDR2 SYDVKM. The CDR3 reads CASTLRGPSIYNEQFF. The CDR3 nucleotides read TGTGCCAGCACTCTACGGGGGCCCTCCATATACAATGAGCAGTTCTTC.

This clonotype was observed at least ten times. The chain has TRBV11-2 and TRBJ2-6; no firm D call. Germline CDR1 reads SGHAT; CDR2 reads FQNNGV. The CDR3 loop spans 14 amino acids. V was shortened by 5 bases and J by 1 base, with 6 bases between the two germline ends. CDR3 nucleotides: TGTGCCAGCAGCCGCCGATCTGGGGCCAACGTCCTGACTTTC. Its translation is CASSRRSGANVLTF.

The rearrangement links TRBV19 to TRBJ1-1; D is unresolved. Germline CDR1 and CDR2: LNHDA and SQIVND (reference sequence). V was clipped by 3 bases and J by 0 bases, with 11 bases between them. The CDR3 contains 15 residues. CDR3 region: CASSMGGRMNTEAFF. CDR3 DNA sequence: TGTGCCAGTAGTATGGGAGGGCGGATGAACACTGAAGCTTTCTTT.

This clonotype showed up just a few times. The chain joins TRBV6-4 to TRBJ2-2, with 8 positions matching TRBD2. Germline-derived CDR1 and CDR2 are MRHNA and SNTAGT. The length of the CDR3 is 16 residues. Trimming took 2 bases from V and 6 from J; bases not matched to a gene: 8. CDR3 nucleotide sequence: TGTGCCAGCAGTGACGGGACTAGAGGGTTTCCCGGGGAGCTGTTTTTT. It is translated as CASSDGTRGFPGELFF.

Many counts were recorded for this clonotype. The DNA for the CDR3 is TGTGCCAGCAGACTTCCCGAGGGCCACGAGCAGTACTTC. Translation gives CASRLPEGHEQYF. The rearrangement joins TRBV6-2 or TRBV6-3 to TRBJ2-7; D might be TRBD2 (5 bases). V lost 6 bases to trimming and J lost 5 bases, with 14 bases between them. Germline loops: CDR1 MNHEY, CDR2 SVGEGT. This CDR3 comprises 13 residues.

Ten or more counts support this clonotype. This chain joins TRBV2 and TRBJ2-7; 11 nucleotides align to TRBD2. Losses at the gene ends were 2 bases for V and 4 bases for J; bases not matched to a gene: 16. CDR3 length: 19 amino acids. Germline CDR1 is SNHLY and CDR2 is FYNNEI. CDR3 sequence: CASSERASGRLHARYEQYF. DNA of the CDR3: TGTGCCAGCAGTGAAAGGGCTAGCGGGAGGCTGCATGCTCGGTACGAGCAGTACTTC.

This clonotype was seen repeatedly, ten times or more. This chain uses TRBV10-3 with TRBJ1-5, with D possibly matching TRBD1 (6 bases). V dropped 3 bases and J dropped 2 bases, with 14 bases sitting between them. CDR1 is ENHRY and CDR2 is SYGVKD in the germline V gene. The CDR3 length is 16 residues. The CDR3 is CAISDGGHVGNQPQHF. In DNA form, the CDR3 reads TGTGCCATCAGTGACGGGGGACATGTGGGCAATCAGCCCCAGCATTTT.

This clonotype was detected many times. This chain connects TRBV5-1 to TRBJ1-1; D is unresolved. Germline V gives CDR1 SGHRS, CDR2 YFSETQ. With 0 bases removed from V and 6 bases from J, the gap between germline ends came to 15 bases. The CDR3 is 15 amino acids. The CDR3: CASSLEWGGSPEAFF. CDR3 coding DNA: TGCGCCAGCAGCTTGGAGTGGGGTGGTAGCCCTGAAGCTTTCTTT. Full variable domain (rest looked up from reference TRBV5-1 and TRBJ1-1): KAGVTQTPRYLIKTRGQQVTLSCSPISGHRSVSWYQQTPGQGLQFLFEYFSETQRNKGNFPGRFSGRQFSNSRSEMNVSTLELGDSALYLCASSLEWGGSPEAFFGQGTRLTVV.

This clonotype was observed many times. This rearrangement joins TRBV10-3 to TRBJ1-1; D not resolved. Germline-derived CDR1 and CDR2 are ENHRY and SYGVKD. Trimming pared 6 bases from V and 0 bases from J, leaving 11 bases between. The CDR3 length is 14 residues. As DNA, the CDR3 is TGTGCCATCAGGTTTCGGGCTCTGAACACTGAAGCTTTCTTT. Translating gives CAIRFRALNTEAFF.

The chain recombines TRBV2 with TRBJ1-1; D is unresolved. The germline V gene has CDR1 SNHLY and CDR2 FYNNEI. This CDR3 comprises 11 residues. V shed 4 bases and J shed 11 bases, with 11 bases lying between them. The CDR3 DNA reads TGTGCCAGCAGTGCCAGGACCTGGGCTTTCTTT. Protein product: CASSARTWAFF.

This clonotype has a handful of counts. The chain uses TRBV30 and TRBJ1-2; 7 nucleotides line up with TRBD1. The ends lost 0 bases at V and 8 bases at J; junction bases unmatched: 0. This CDR3 spans 11 amino acids. In germline, CDR1 is GTSNPN, CDR2 SVGIG (reference sequence). The CDR3 loop is CAWSVGGGYTF. The CDR3, as DNA: TGTGCCTGGAGTGTAGGGGGCGGCTACACCTTC.

This clonotype is classed as medium-sized (0.01 to 0.1%). The chain is built from TRBV12-3 or TRBV12-4 and TRBJ1-5; TRBD1 aligns across 7 bases. V dropped 7 bases and J dropped 4; count of bases not matched to a gene: 4. CDR3 length: 13 amino acids. CDR3 protein: CASKGQENQPQHF. The DNA of the CDR3 is TGTGCCAGCAAAGGACAGGAGAATCAGCCCCAGCATTTT.

This clonotype was counted between two and nine times. The CDR3 region is CASSFLRNYGYTF. As DNA, the CDR3 is TGTGCCAGCAGTTTTTTAAGGAACTATGGCTACACCTTC. This rearrangement joins TRBV28 to TRBJ1-2, with D unclear. The CDR3 consists of 13 residues. The ends were cut back, 3 bases at V and 2 bases at J, with 7 bases in the middle. Germline assignment: CDR1 MDHEN and CDR2 SYDVKM.

The sample holds many counts of this clonotype. The chain recombines TRBV28 with TRBJ2-1; 8 bases line up with TRBD1. Germline lookup yields CDR1 MDHEN and CDR2 SYDVKM. The J segment lost 16 bases and the V segment lost 4 bases, leaving 12 bases of the junction unmatched. This CDR3 spans 13 amino acids. CDR3 nucleotide sequence: TGTGCCAGCAGTTCCCCGTACCGACAGGGGAATTTCTTC. It translates to CASSSPYRQGNFF.

This clonotype was counted ten times or more. The chain carries TRBV5-1 and TRBJ2-3; no clear D. The CDR3 spans 14 residues. V was cut by 0 bases and J by 2 bases, with 7 bases left in between. Germline V CDR1 and CDR2: SGHRS, YFSETQ. The CDR3 sequence: CASSLAADTDTQYF. The CDR3 DNA reads TGCGCCAGCAGCTTGGCGGCAGACACAGATACGCAGTATTTT.

This clonotype came up many times. The V call is TRBV15, the J call TRBJ1-1; D is uncertain. The CDR3 covers 14 residues. CDR1 is LNHNV and CDR2 is YYDKDF in the germline V gene (reference sequence). The germline V and J ends were trimmed by 0 bases and 8 bases, with 13 bases remaining between them. The CDR3 DNA sequence: TGTGCCACCAGCAGAGACCCGGGCCGCGGGGAAGCTTTCTTT. Amino acids: CATSRDPGRGEAFF. Drawing the rest from reference TRBV15 and TRBJ1-1, the complete variable domain is DAMVIQNPRYQVTQFGKPVTLSCSQTLNHNVMYWYQQKSSQAPKLLFHYYDKDFNNEADTPDNFQSRRPNTSFCFLDIRSPGLGDTAMYLCATSRDPGRGEAFFGQGTRLTVV.

The chain joins TRBV7-3 to TRBJ2-5; no firm D call. V lost 1 base to trimming and J lost 9 bases, with 3 bases between them. Per the germline V gene, CDR1 is SGHTA and CDR2 is FQGTGA. The CDR3 has 10 amino acids. In nucleotides, the CDR3 is TGTGCCAGCAGCTTAATGGCCCAGTACTTC. It yields the protein CASSLMAQYF.

There are many counts of this clonotype. The chain employs TRBV18 and TRBJ2-7; TRBD1 matches 11 bases. Losses at the gene ends were 2 bases for V and 6 bases for J; bases not matched to a gene: 9. The CDR3 extends over 16 amino acids. In germline, CDR1 is KGHSH, CDR2 LQKENI. CDR3 loop: CASSPAGQGAFREQYF. Written as DNA, the CDR3 is TGTGCCAGCTCACCAGCTGGACAGGGGGCTTTCCGCGAGCAGTACTTC.

The chain couples TRBV10-1 to TRBJ1-1; TRBD1 aligns across 8 bases. With V trimmed by 6 bases and J by 7 bases, 4 bases remained unmatched. Germline assignment: CDR1 WNHNN and CDR2 SYGVQD (reference sequence). This CDR3 comprises 12 residues. CDR3 sequence (DNA): TGCGCCAGCAGCCGGGGGACAGGTGAAGCTTTCTTT. Encoded protein: CASSRGTGEAFF.